The source of this T cell receptor (beta chain) is a study of shared clonotypes between healthy human individuals. DNA at 200 ng, 25,000 to 35,000 T cell genomes, went into sorted-subset replicate PCRs. Some clones are missing from TCRdb's copy, which holds only in-frame ones; the method was immunoSEQ multiplex PCR. Among about 2.4 million clones listed, 93% were seen once. Sequenced: naive CD4+ T cells from PBMCs. As to subset: CD45RA+ positively selected. The TCR sequence derives from a man aged 18 to 35 in good health. Some clones in this sample may be carry-over from other donors' samples.

CDR3 nucleotides: TGTGCCAGCAGCTCCCGACCTGGCAATGAGCAGTTCTTC. As protein: CASSSRPGNEQFF. The chain has TRBV7-3 and TRBJ2-1; D unresolved. The CDR3 length is 13 residues. Trimming took off 4 bases at V and 6 bases at J, with 10 bases between the two ends. CDR1 is SGHTA, CDR2 FQGTGA, per germline.